This T cell receptor (beta chain) comes out of a study of shared clonotypes between healthy human individuals. Study-wide background: The study enrolled a couple of women and three men aged 18 to 49.

Authors' methods: From ImmunoSEQ came sequences covering only the junction and carrying no quality scores, so filtering differed. Produced via immunoSEQ multiplex PCR; TCRdb's table is partial and in-frame only. V and J calls and clone size follow that table, whereas D and trimming were derived from the DNA. The sample yields 2 million to 3 million clones, roughly 93% seen once. Trimming took 5 bases from V and 0 from J; bases not matched to a gene: 7. CDR1 and CDR2 from the germline V gene are SGHAT and FQNNGV. The CDR3 is made up of 15 amino acids. All of the donors resided in Nashville, Tennessee, and each was a Caucasian adult. Splitting the CD4+ cells yielded a CD45RA+ naive subset and a CD45RA-negative memory subset.

The sequenced sample was naive CD4+ T cells from PBMCs. As to subset: CD45RA+ positively selected. The chain is built from TRBV11-2 and TRBJ2-7, with 7 nucleotides matching TRBD2. The clonotype comes from a man between 18 and 29 years old in good health. Some clones in this sample may be carry-over from other donors' samples. In nucleotides, the CDR3 is TGTGCCAGCAGCACCAGCGGGGAGGTCTCCTACGAGCAGTACTTC. This gives the protein CASSTSGEVSYEQYF.